Each of the 18 T cell receptor beta chains below was sequenced from the same sample in a study of blood T cell repertoires in COVID-19. Libraries were prepared by immunoSEQ multiplex PCR; TCRdb keeps only in-frame clonotypes and omits some of them. The repertoire holds approximately 86,000 clones, more than 80% seen once, with 9% to 12% in the top ten. Specimen: peripheral blood. The receptor set was obtained from a woman in her sixties or seventies with acute or convalescent COVID-19.

J is TRBJ1-1 and V is TRBV19, with D unresolved. Deletions cut 6 bases from V and 8 bases from J, with 16 bases between. This CDR3 spans 13 amino acids. The V gene's germline CDR1 is LNHDA and CDR2 SQIVND (reference sequence). The CDR3 sequence: CASSAEERSEAFF. Here the CDR3 DNA reads TGTGCCAGTAGCGCGGAGGAAAGGTCCGAAGCTTTCTTT.

The V and J genes are TRBV7-2 and TRBJ2-5; no firm D call. The germline gives CDR1 SGHTA, CDR2 FQGNSA. The CDR3 length is 16 residues. Trimming left V 2 bases short and J 3 bases short, with 16 bases between. CDR3 coding DNA: TGTGCCAGCAGCTTATCGGTTGGAGCGAGAAAAGAGACCCAGTACTTC. This translates into CASSLSVGARKETQYF.

The chain links TRBV6-1 to TRBJ2-2; TRBD1 matches 9 bases. Trimming took 5 bases from V and 4 from J; bases not matched to a gene: 5. The CDR3 loop spans 15 amino acids. CDR1 MNHNS and CDR2 SASEGT come from the germline V gene. The CDR3 DNA sequence: TGTGCCAGCAGTCGGACAGGGGTTGGCACCGGGGAGCTGTTTTTT. It specifies CASSRTGVGTGELFF.

The genes are TRBV5-5 and TRBJ2-7; D might be TRBD1 (6 bases). The length of the CDR3 is 14 residues. The V gene's germline CDR1 is SGHKS and CDR2 YYEKEE (reference sequence). V dropped 5 bases and J dropped 7 bases, with 19 bases sitting between them. CDR3 protein: CASRIDRPEGEQYF. The CDR3 region has the DNA TGTGCCAGCAGGATCGACAGGCCAGAGGGGGAGCAGTACTTC.

The gene calls are TRBV6-5 and TRBJ1-5, with 8 positions matching TRBD1. This CDR3 contains 14 residues. Germline values: CDR1 MNHEY, CDR2 SVGAGI. J was trimmed by 6 bases and V by 7 bases; bases with no gene match: 8. The CDR3 here is CASTRQGAGQPQHF. The CDR3 nucleotides are TGTGCCAGCACTAGGCAGGGGGCAGGTCAGCCCCAGCATTTT.

Here the CDR3 reads CASSRSFATNEKLFF. CDR3 coding DNA: TGTGCCAGCAGCCGTTCCTTTGCAACTAATGAAAAACTGTTTTTT. The rearrangement links TRBV6-5 to TRBJ1-4, with unresolved D. The length of the CDR3 is 15 residues. Germline loops: CDR1 MNHEY, CDR2 SVGAGI. V was pared by 6 bases and J by 0 bases, with 11 bases between.

This clone was recorded a few times. The V call is TRBV19, the J call TRBJ2-7, with a weak D call TRBD2 (5 bases). Germline CDR1 and CDR2: LNHDA and SQIVND (reference sequence). The CDR3 loop spans 12 amino acids. V lost 9 bases and J 4 bases, leaving 13 bases between the germline ends. As DNA, the CDR3 is TGTGCCAGCGCTGGGAGAGATTACGAGCAGTACTTC. This encodes CASAGRDYEQYF. Variable domain in full (rest from reference TRBV19 and TRBJ2-7): DGGITQSPKYLFRKEGQNVTLSCEQNLNHDAMYWYRQDPGQGLRLIYYSQIVNDFQKGDIAEGYSVSREKKESFPLTVTSAQKNPTAFYLCASAGRDYEQYFGPGTRLTVT.

The rearrangement joins TRBV7-9 to TRBJ1-4, with D maybe TRBD1 (5 bases). The ends were cut back, 5 bases at V and 6 bases at J, with 10 bases in the middle. The CDR3 consists of 13 residues. From germline, CDR1 is SEHNR and CDR2 FQNEAQ (reference sequence). The CDR3 region has the DNA TGTGCCAGCAGCGGGCGGGGGTATGAAAAACTGTTTTTT. It is translated as CASSGRGYEKLFF.

The gene calls are TRBV6-5 and TRBJ1-2; TRBD1 matches at 9 bases. The V segment lost 4 bases and the J segment 5 bases; nucleotides outside the gene matches: 2. Germline loops: CDR1 MNHEY, CDR2 SVGAGI. The CDR3 extends over 13 amino acids. The CDR3 region is CASSWDRVYGYTF. The CDR3 coding sequence is TGTGCCAGCAGTTGGGACAGGGTTTATGGCTACACCTTC.

CDR3 sequence reads: CASSESLPGLNEQYF. The CDR3 DNA follows: TGTGCCAGCAGTGAATCACTCCCAGGCCTCAACGAGCAGTACTTC. This chain links TRBV6-1 with TRBJ2-7; D is ambiguous. Trimming took 2 bases from V and 5 from J, leaving 16 bases between them. This CDR3 has 15 amino acids. Germline V CDR1 and CDR2: MNHNS, SASEGT.

The chain has TRBV15 and TRBJ1-1; D unclear. This CDR3 has 16 amino acids. CDR1 and CDR2 from the germline V gene are LNHNV and YYDKDF (reference sequence). With 2 bases removed from V and 5 bases from J, the gap between germline ends came to 18 bases. The CDR3 DNA follows: TGTGCCACCAGCAGATCCGGGCCAGCTGGAGGGACTGAAGCTTTCTTT. Translating gives CATSRSGPAGGTEAFF. The full variable domain, in which reference TRBV15 and TRBJ1-1 provide the parts outside the CDR3, is DAMVIQNPRYQVTQFGKPVTLSCSQTLNHNVMYWYQQKSSQAPKLLFHYYDKDFNNEADTPDNFQSRRPNTSFCFLDIRSPGLGDTAMYLCATSRSGPAGGTEAFFGQGTRLTVV.

The chain combines TRBV27 with TRBJ2-2, with TRBD1 as a possible D gene (6 bases). The CDR3 covers 13 residues. The germline CDR1 and CDR2 sequences are MNHEY and SMNVEV (reference sequence). V lost 6 bases to trimming and J lost 8 bases, with 13 bases between them. DNA for the CDR3: TGTGCCAGCAGACCACAGGGTCCGGGGGAGCTGTTTTTT. Its translation: CASRPQGPGELFF.

The chain has TRBV19 and TRBJ1-4, with D hard to call. Germline V gene sequence: CDR1 LNHDA, CDR2 SQIVND (reference sequence). The CDR3 consists of 15 residues. Deletions cut 3 bases from V and 7 bases from J, with 15 bases between. CDR3 bases: TGTGCCAGTAGTATTCGGGGAGTTTTTGGTGAAAAACTGTTTTTT. As protein: CASSIRGVFGEKLFF.

This clone was observed a handful of times. The rearrangement joins TRBV4-3 to TRBJ1-1; no clear D gene. Per germline, CDR1 LGHNA and CDR2 YSLEER. The V end lost 0 bases, the J end lost 0 bases, and 14 bases lay between the germline ends. The length of the CDR3 is 17 residues. The chain's CDR3 is CASSQEVEGIMNTEAFF. CDR3 sequence (DNA): TGCGCCAGCAGCCAAGAGGTGGAGGGTATCATGAACACTGAAGCTTTCTTT.

The chain has TRBV5-6 and TRBJ2-1, with 8 bases matching TRBD2. The CDR3 sequence is 15 residues long. V was pared by 0 bases and J by 4 bases, with 3 bases of the junction left unmatched. The V gene's germline CDR1 is SGHDT and CDR2 YYEEEE. CDR3 sequence: CASSLALAVYNEQFF. The CDR3 bases are TGTGCCAGCAGCTTGGCACTAGCGGTGTACAATGAGCAGTTCTTC.

The chain links TRBV19 to TRBJ2-7, with D tentatively TRBD2 (5 bases). V was trimmed by 5 bases and J by 6 bases, leaving 14 bases between them. CDR1 LNHDA and CDR2 SQIVND come from the germline V gene (reference sequence). The CDR3 has 13 amino acids. The CDR3 sequence: CASSPGLRAEQYF. In DNA form, the CDR3 reads TGTGCCAGTAGTCCGGGCTTGAGGGCCGAGCAGTACTTC.

V is TRBV3-1 (or the pseudogene TRBV3-2) and J is TRBJ2-5; possible D gene TRBD1, 5 bases. From germline, CDR1 is LGHDT and CDR2 YNNKEL (reference sequence). The V and J ends lost 0 bases and 5 bases respectively, with 16 bases between them. The CDR3 has 16 residues. The CDR3 DNA is TGTGCCAGCAGCCAAGAATTCAGGGCGTCGCATGAGACCCAGTACTTC. This translates into CASSQEFRASHETQYF.

This chain links TRBV28 with TRBJ2-3; tentatively, D is TRBD1 (6 bases). The V end lost 5 bases, the J end lost 2 bases, and 17 bases lay between the germline ends. Germline V gene data show CDR1 as MDHEN and CDR2 as SYDVKM. The CDR3 runs 16 residues. CDR3 residues: CASSANRVLYTDTQYF. DNA of the CDR3: TGTGCCAGCAGTGCAAACAGGGTCCTTTACACAGATACGCAGTATTTT.